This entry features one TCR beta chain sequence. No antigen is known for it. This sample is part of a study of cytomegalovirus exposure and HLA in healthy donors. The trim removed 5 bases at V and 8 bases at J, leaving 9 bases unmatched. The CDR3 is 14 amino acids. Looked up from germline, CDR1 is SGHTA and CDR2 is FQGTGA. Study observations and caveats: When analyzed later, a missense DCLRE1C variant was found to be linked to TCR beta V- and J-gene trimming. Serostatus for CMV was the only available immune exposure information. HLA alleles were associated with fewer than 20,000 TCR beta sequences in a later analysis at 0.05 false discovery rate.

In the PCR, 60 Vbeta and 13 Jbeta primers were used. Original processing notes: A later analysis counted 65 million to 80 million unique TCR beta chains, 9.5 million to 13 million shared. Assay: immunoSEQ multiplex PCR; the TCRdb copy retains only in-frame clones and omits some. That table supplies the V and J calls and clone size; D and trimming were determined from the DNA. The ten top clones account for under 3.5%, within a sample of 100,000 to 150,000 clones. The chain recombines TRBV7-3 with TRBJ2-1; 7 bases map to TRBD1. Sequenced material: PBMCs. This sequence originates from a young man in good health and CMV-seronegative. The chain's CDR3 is CASSTDGQAHEQFF. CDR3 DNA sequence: TGTGCCAGCAGCACCGATGGACAGGCTCATGAGCAGTTCTTC.